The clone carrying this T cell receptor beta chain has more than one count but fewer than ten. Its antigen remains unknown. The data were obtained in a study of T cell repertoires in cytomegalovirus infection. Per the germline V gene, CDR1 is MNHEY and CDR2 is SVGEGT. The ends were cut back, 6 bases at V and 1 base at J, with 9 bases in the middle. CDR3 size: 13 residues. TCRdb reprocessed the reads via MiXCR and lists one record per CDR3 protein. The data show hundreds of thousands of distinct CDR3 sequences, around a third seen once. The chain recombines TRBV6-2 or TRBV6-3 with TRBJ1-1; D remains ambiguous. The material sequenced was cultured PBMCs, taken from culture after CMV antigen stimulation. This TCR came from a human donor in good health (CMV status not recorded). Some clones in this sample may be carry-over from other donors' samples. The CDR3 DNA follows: TGTGCCAGCAGGAACCCGGGGAACACTGAAGCTTTCTTT. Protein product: CASRNPGNTEAFF.